Each of the 30 T cell receptor beta chains below was sequenced from the same sample in a study of T-cell reconstitution after alpha-beta-depleted transplantation in children. Unique molecular identifiers were incorporated during preparation of the TCRbeta library. TCRdb used MiXCR to reprocess the PCR reads, holding one entry per CDR3 protein. Of about 170,000 distinct CDR3 sequences in the sample, 11% were seen once. This specimen was PBMCs, taken before TCRalphabeta/CD19-depleted stem cell transplant. The receptors derive from a boy aged 2-15 years with acute myeloid leukemia, due to receive a stem cell transplant.

The table lists this clonotype with many counts. The rearrangement links TRBV7-9 to TRBJ2-1; D unresolved. The CDR3 length is 15 residues. Germline-derived CDR1 and CDR2 are SEHNR and FQNEAQ (reference sequence). The germline V and J ends were trimmed by 0 bases and 2 bases, with 8 bases remaining between them. CDR3 in amino acids: CASSLADKPYNEQFF. Here the CDR3 DNA reads TGTGCCAGCAGCTTAGCCGACAAGCCCTACAATGAGCAGTTCTTC.

On this clonotype itself: The junction does not match germline at one end; this may be a read error. The CDR3 DNA reads TGTGCCTGCAGCCGGTCCGAGTACGGGAGCCCGAACACTGAAGCTTTCTTT. Protein product: CACSRSEYGSPNTEAFF. This sequence joins TRBV3-1 and TRBJ1-1, with D unresolved. Per germline, CDR1 LGHDT and CDR2 YNNKEL (reference sequence). CDR3 length: 17 amino acids.

The V and J genes are TRBV23-1 and TRBJ2-7, with a tentative D call TRBD1 (5 bases). TRBV23-1 is placed among ORFs of uncertain function. The CDR3 length is 15 residues. Trimming took 0 bases from V and 2 from J, leaving 11 bases between them. The CDR3 sequence is CASSQSGDRTYEQYV. The CDR3 nucleotides are TGCGCCAGCAGTCAATCGGGCGACAGAACCTACGAGCAGTACGTC.

This clonotype was counted many times. The chain couples TRBV6-1 to TRBJ1-1; 9 bases are shared with TRBD1. The CDR3 consists of 15 residues. J was trimmed by 3 bases and V by 10 bases; bases with no gene match: 12. The V gene's germline CDR1 is MNHNS and CDR2 SASEGT. The CDR3 region is CATHGQGWGDTEAFF. In nucleotides, the CDR3 is TGTGCCACCCACGGACAGGGGTGGGGGGACACTGAAGCTTTCTTT.

This clonotype was seen ten or more times. The CDR3 region is CAISEGQEGNQPQHF. In DNA, the CDR3 is TGTGCCATCAGCGAAGGACAGGAGGGCAATCAGCCCCAGCATTTT. The chain has TRBV10-3 and TRBJ1-5, with 7 bases fitting TRBD1. V was pared by 6 bases and J by 2 bases, with 7 bases of the junction left unmatched. The CDR3 spans 15 residues. Germline V gene sequence: CDR1 ENHRY, CDR2 SYGVKD.

This clonotype has at least ten counts. The V call is TRBV5-6, the J call TRBJ2-3; D is possibly TRBD1 or TRBD2 (6 bases each). This CDR3 is 16 amino acids long. CDR1 is SGHDT and CDR2 is YYEEEE in the germline V gene. V was trimmed by 2 bases and J by 4 bases, leaving 17 bases between them. CDR3 loop: CASSFGGPGGSDTQYF. CDR3 coding DNA: TGTGCCAGCAGCTTTGGGGGGCCGGGCGGCTCAGATACGCAGTATTTT.

This clonotype appeared many times. CDR3 DNA: TGTGCCAGCAGTTTATCGGGTCTGACCTATGGCTACACCTTC. This codes for CASSLSGLTYGYTF. The rearrangement uses TRBV12-3 or TRBV12-4 and TRBJ1-2, with D uncertain. CDR3 size: 14 residues. V was pared by 2 bases and J by 4 bases, with 11 bases between.

Many counts were recorded for this clonotype. This chain joins TRBV3-1 and TRBJ2-1, with no clear D. Trimming cost V 1 base and J 6 bases, with 10 bases left between them. CDR3 length: 14 amino acids. Germline loops: CDR1 LGHDT, CDR2 YNNKEL (reference sequence). CDR3 in amino acids: CASSQGFPGNEQFF. The CDR3 DNA is TGTGCCAGCAGCCAAGGGTTTCCGGGCAATGAGCAGTTCTTC.

This clonotype was detected many times. This chain joins TRBV12-3 or TRBV12-4 and TRBJ1-5, with D possibly being TRBD1 (5 bases). Trimming pared 5 bases from V and 1 base from J, leaving 9 bases between. The CDR3 sequence is 14 residues long. CDR3 nucleotides: TGTGCCAGCAGTGCTCGGGACAGCAATCAGCCCCAGCATTTT. This sequence encodes CASSARDSNQPQHF.

The V gene is TRBV9, the J gene TRBJ1-1; possibly TRBD1 for D (5 bases). Trimming pared 3 bases from V and 1 base from J, leaving 13 bases between. The CDR3 contains 15 residues. The germline CDR1 and CDR2 sequences are SGDLS and YYNGEE. The CDR3 protein is CASSGFQGGNTEAFF. In DNA form, the CDR3 reads TGTGCCAGCAGCGGATTTCAGGGCGGGAACACTGAAGCTTTCTTT.

This clonotype was seen many times. The V and J genes are TRBV20-1 and TRBJ2-1, with 9 bases that match TRBD1. The CDR3 runs 14 residues. The V gene's germline CDR1 is DFQATT and CDR2 SNEGSKA (reference sequence). With V trimmed by 6 bases and J by 8 bases, 11 bases remained unmatched. CDR3 sequence (DNA): TGCAGTGCAAAAAGGGACAGGGCTGACGATGAGCAGTTCTTC. Translating it yields CSAKRDRADDEQFF.

The chain is built from TRBV3-1 and TRBJ2-4, with D maybe TRBD1 (5 bases). The CDR3 has 14 residues. The germline V and J ends were trimmed by 0 bases and 9 bases, with 12 bases remaining between them. Germline V gene sequence: CDR1 LGHDT, CDR2 YNNKEL (reference sequence). In DNA form, the CDR3 reads TGTGCCAGCAGCCAAGAGGCCTTTAGGGGCATTCAGTACTTC. It encodes CASSQEAFRGIQYF.

This clonotype was seen repeatedly, ten times or more. The chain employs TRBV28 and TRBJ1-4; D might be TRBD1 (5 bases). The CDR3 spans 14 residues. Germline CDR1 is MDHEN and CDR2 is SYDVKM. V was trimmed by 3 bases and J by 3 bases, leaving 8 bases between them. The CDR3 sequence: CASSLWGANEKLFF. In DNA form, the CDR3 reads TGTGCCAGCAGTTTGTGGGGGGCTAATGAAAAACTGTTTTTT.

This clonotype showed up many times. This chain links TRBV15 with TRBJ2-3, with TRBD2 matching over 7 bases. The CDR3 consists of 15 residues. Germline CDR1 reads LNHNV; CDR2 reads YYDKDF (reference sequence). With V trimmed by 3 bases and J by 5 bases, 8 bases remained unmatched. The CDR3 DNA sequence: TGTGCCACCAGCAGCTTTACCTCGGGGGGAGATACGCAGTATTTT. Its translation is CATSSFTSGGDTQYF.

The genes are TRBV19 and TRBJ2-5; no clear D gene. The CDR3 is made up of 14 amino acids. The germline V gene encodes CDR1 LNHDA and CDR2 SQIVND (reference sequence). With 3 bases removed from V and 5 bases from J, the gap between germline ends came to 13 bases. Here the CDR3 reads CASSMSRAPETQYF. The CDR3 region has the DNA TGTGCCAGTAGTATGTCTCGGGCCCCGGAGACCCAGTACTTC.

This clonotype was seen repeatedly, ten times or more. V and J are TRBV20-1 and TRBJ1-6; 7 nucleotides line up with TRBD1. Germline lookup yields CDR1 DFQATT and CDR2 SNEGSKA (reference sequence). The ends lost 3 bases at V and 8 bases at J; junction bases unmatched: 7. The CDR3 loop spans 14 amino acids. The CDR3 region has the DNA TGCAGTGCTAGGGAGGGGGCCCGGGATTCACCCCTCCACTTT. Amino acids: CSAREGARDSPLHF.

This clonotype was picked up many times. The chain joins TRBV5-1 to TRBJ1-4; D ambiguous. Trimming cost V 0 bases and J 5 bases, with 11 bases left between them. CDR3 size: 15 residues. Germline lookup yields CDR1 SGHRS and CDR2 YFSETQ. The CDR3 sequence is CASSLDPTKNEKLFF. In DNA, the CDR3 is TGCGCCAGCAGCTTGGACCCAACTAAAAATGAAAAACTGTTTTTT.

This clonotype was counted many times. This rearrangement joins TRBV5-1 to TRBJ2-1; TRBD2 agrees at 11 bases. Trimming took 3 bases from V and 4 from J; bases not matched to a gene: 6. Germline lookup yields CDR1 SGHRS and CDR2 YFSETQ. This CDR3 region has 16 residues. The DNA for the CDR3 is TGCGCCAGCAGCTCAAATAGCGGGAGGGTTTACAATGAGCAGTTCTTC. Its protein is CASSSNSGRVYNEQFF. Based on the CDR3 plus reference TRBV5-1 and TRBJ2-1, the full variable domain is KAGVTQTPRYLIKTRGQQVTLSCSPISGHRSVSWYQQTPGQGLQFLFEYFSETQRNKGNFPGRFSGRQFSNSRSEMNVSTLELGDSALYLCASSSNSGRVYNEQFFGPGTRLTVL.

Turning to this clonotype: A read error is possible here, since a much larger clone lies one base away. The chain recombines TRBV7-8 with TRBJ1-2; tentative D call: TRBD1 (5 bases). This CDR3 is 16 amino acids long. Per germline, CDR1 SGHVS and CDR2 FQNEAQ. The CDR3 DNA is TGTGCCAGCAGCGGGGCCGTCGATGGGGCTGACTATGGCGACACCTTC. It translates to CASSGAVDGADYGDTF.

Ten or more counts support this clonotype. This chain joins TRBV28 and TRBJ2-1; D ambiguous. Per germline, CDR1 MDHEN and CDR2 SYDVKM. There are 11 residues in the CDR3. V lost 10 bases and J 12 bases, leaving 16 bases between the germline ends. This chain's CDR3 is CATRQDGGQFF. The CDR3 bases are TGTGCCACCCGCCAGGACGGTGGGCAGTTCTTC.

This clonotype has a count of ten or more. V is TRBV6-5 and J is TRBJ2-2, with 7 bases fitting TRBD2. CDR3 length equals 13 residues. V shed 8 bases, J shed 4 bases, and the junction held 4 bases outside the gene matches. Germline V gives CDR1 MNHEY, CDR2 SVGAGI. The CDR3 spells CASRRTSTGELFF. Written as DNA, the CDR3 is TGTGCCAGCCGCAGGACTAGCACCGGGGAGCTGTTTTTT.

This clonotype was found many times. V is TRBV15 and J is TRBJ1-4, with 7 bases lining up with TRBD1. J was trimmed by 6 bases and V by 4 bases; bases with no gene match: 11. CDR3 length: 16 amino acids. Germline CDR1 and CDR2: LNHNV and YYDKDF (reference sequence). In DNA, the CDR3 is TGTGCCACCAGCAAGGGACAGCTCAAGGGGGATGAAAAACTGTTTTTT. Translation: CATSKGQLKGDEKLFF.

This clonotype was recorded at least ten times. The chain couples TRBV28 to TRBJ2-7; D is possibly TRBD1 or TRBD2 (7 bases each). The CDR3 covers 15 residues. The germline gives CDR1 MDHEN, CDR2 SYDVKM. The V end was cut by 7 bases, the J end by 1 base, with 17 bases between. The CDR3 here is CASTPGEGASYEQYF. The CDR3 bases are TGTGCCAGCACCCCGGGGGAGGGGGCGTCCTACGAGCAGTACTTC.

This clonotype showed up many times. V usage is TRBV12-3 or TRBV12-4 and J usage is TRBJ1-1; D not certain. With 4 bases removed from V and 1 base from J, the gap between germline ends came to 13 bases. This CDR3 is built from 15 residues. CDR3 region: CASSSLEGKNTEAFF. The CDR3 nucleotides are TGTGCCAGCAGTTCCTTGGAGGGAAAGAACACTGAAGCTTTCTTT.

This clonotype has just a few counts. The V and J genes are TRBV2 and TRBJ1-2, with 8 bases matching TRBD1. Germline loops: CDR1 SNHLY, CDR2 FYNNEI. The ends lost 6 bases at V and 0 bases at J; junction bases unmatched: 15. The CDR3 totals 18 residues. This chain's CDR3 is CASRLSGTGRFTNYGYTF. Written as DNA, the CDR3 is TGTGCCAGCAGGCTTTCCGGGACAGGACGATTTACTAACTATGGCTACACCTTC.

This clonotype was picked up many times. The rearrangement uses TRBV20-1 and TRBJ1-2; unclear D gene. Trimming stripped 5 bases from V and 2 bases from J, with 6 bases between. CDR3 length: 11 amino acids. The V gene's germline CDR1 is DFQATT and CDR2 SNEGSKA (reference sequence). The CDR3 loop reads CSADGNYGYTF. In DNA, the CDR3 is TGCAGTGCTGACGGAAACTATGGCTACACCTTC.

A remark on this clonotype: The junction and the germline gene differ at one end; a read error may be behind it. CDR3 sequence (DNA): TGTGCCACCAGTGATAAGATCGGGACTAGCGGGACAGGTACGCAGTATTTT. This encodes CATSDKIGTSGTGTQYF. The chain joins TRBV24-1 to TRBJ2-3; 13 nucleotides align to TRBD2. Germline assignment: CDR1 KGHDR and CDR2 SFDVKD. The CDR3 is 17 residues long.

A remark on this clonotype: Just one base apart from a much larger clone, this may be a read error. The J gene is TRBJ2-7, the V gene TRBV20-1, with 7 bases aligning to TRBD2. Germline CDR1 DFQATT, CDR2 SNEGSKA (reference sequence). V trimming: 6 bases; J trimming: 4 bases; junction bases outside the gene matches: 9. CDR3 length: 13 residues. The CDR3 is CSAQGRDWYEQYF. In DNA, the CDR3 is TGCAGTGCCCAAGGGAGGGATTGGTACGAGCAGTACTTC.

In its sample, this clonotype was seen many times. V and J are TRBV4-1 and TRBJ2-1; D is unclear. The germline V gene encodes CDR1 MGHRA and CDR2 YSYEKL. CDR3 length: 14 amino acids. V was clipped by 0 bases and J by 5 bases, with 8 bases between them. The CDR3 coding sequence is TGCGCCAGCAGCCAAGATCGTGCCCACAATGAGCAGTTCTTC. Its translation is CASSQDRAHNEQFF.

This clonotype was counted many times. The rearrangement uses TRBV3-1 and TRBJ2-1; D unclear. The CDR3 has 16 amino acids. Trimming shortened V by 4 bases and J by 0 bases, and 13 bases separated the two germline ends. Germline V gene data show CDR1 as LGHDT and CDR2 as YNNKEL (reference sequence). The CDR3 DNA is TGTGCCAGCAGCCGAGAGTTGGCAGGCTCCTACAATGAGCAGTTCTTC. It codes for CASSRELAGSYNEQFF.